The 23 T cell receptor beta chains below all came from one sample that was sequenced in a study of a mutant IDH1 vaccine in newly diagnosed glioma. The time point was: week 5, during vaccination. Every single dose of the vaccine, 300 ug of mutant IDH1 20-mer peptide, came with topical imiquimod. Generated by immunoSEQ multiplex PCR, the TCRdb table keeps only in-frame clones and is missing some. The sample gives about 36,000 clones, about four fifths of which show up once; about 12% is in the top ten. For these TCRs, the target antigens are not known. The sequenced sample was PBMCs, obtained from a glioma patient whose treatment included an IDH1 peptide vaccine. Receptors were obtained from a middle-aged man with glioma.

V usage is TRBV19 and J usage is TRBJ2-1; 14 positions agree with TRBD2. The J segment lost 9 bases and the V segment lost 6 bases, leaving 7 bases of the junction unmatched. The germline CDR1 and CDR2 sequences are LNHDA and SQIVND (reference sequence). The CDR3 covers 15 residues. The CDR3, as DNA: TGTGCCAGTAGCCGACTAGCGGGAGGGCGTGTTGAGCAGTTCTTC. Protein sequence: CASSRLAGGRVEQFF.

V usage is TRBV30 and J usage is TRBJ2-7; either TRBD1 or TRBD2 may fit D (5 bases each). The ends were cut back, 5 bases at V and 4 bases at J, with 18 bases in the middle. This CDR3 is built from 14 residues. Germline CDR1 and CDR2: GTSNPN and SVGIG (reference sequence). CDR3 amino acids: CAWSRGVRIYEQYF. The CDR3 DNA sequence: TGTGCCTGGTCGAGGGGAGTGAGAATTTACGAGCAGTACTTC.

This clone has a handful of counts. V gene TRBV14 combines with J gene TRBJ1-2; the match to TRBD1 covers 7 bases. Germline V lookup: CDR1 SGHDN, CDR2 FVKESK. Losses at the gene ends were 4 bases for V and 7 bases for J; bases not matched to a gene: 15. The length of the CDR3 is 16 residues. As DNA, the CDR3 is TGTGCCAGCAGCCGGGAGCTGGGACAGACGACAAGTGGCTACACCTTC. This gives the protein CASSRELGQTTSGYTF.

This chain joins TRBV5-1 and TRBJ2-3, with 7 bases identical to TRBD1. The CDR3 sequence is 15 residues long. Germline V CDR1 and CDR2: SGHRS, YFSETQ. The V gene end was trimmed by 5 bases and the J gene end by 2 bases; junction bases not matched to a gene: 8. CDR3 amino acids: CASRETGDATDTQYF. The CDR3 region has the DNA TGCGCCAGCAGGGAAACAGGGGACGCCACAGATACGCAGTATTTT. The full variable domain, in which reference TRBV5-1 and TRBJ2-3 provide the parts outside the CDR3, is KAGVTQTPRYLIKTRGQQVTLSCSPISGHRSVSWYQQTPGQGLQFLFEYFSETQRNKGNFPGRFSGRQFSNSRSEMNVSTLELGDSALYLCASRETGDATDTQYFGPGTRLTVL.

A single count supports this clone. The chain links TRBV7-2 to TRBJ1-5; D is unresolved. Deletions cut 2 bases from V and 0 bases from J, with 8 bases between. Germline V gives CDR1 SGHTA, CDR2 FQGNSA. The CDR3 consists of 15 residues. Here the CDR3 reads CASSLSGNSNQPQHF. CDR3 nucleotides: TGTGCCAGCAGCTTATCGGGGAATAGCAATCAGCCCCAGCATTTT.

The V gene is TRBV5-8, the J gene TRBJ2-7; 10 bases match TRBD2. The CDR3 extends over 15 amino acids. Trimming removed 4 bases from V and 3 bases from J; junction bases left unmatched: 7. Germline V gene lookup returns CDR1 SGHTS and CDR2 YDEGEE. As DNA, the CDR3 is TGTGCCAGCAGCCGCAGCGGGAGGGTGAACTACGAGCAGTACTTC. The encoded protein is CASSRSGRVNYEQYF.

This clone was recorded once. V and J are TRBV11-3 and TRBJ2-7; either TRBD1 or TRBD2 may fit D (5 bases each). The germline CDR1 and CDR2 sequences are SGHNT and YENEEA. The CDR3 extends over 16 amino acids. The V and J ends lost 3 bases and 0 bases respectively, with 15 bases between them. CDR3 amino acids: CASSFPWGPSSYEQYF. CDR3 nucleotide sequence: TGTGCCAGCAGCTTTCCTTGGGGACCGAGCTCCTACGAGCAGTACTTC.

The chain has TRBV6-6 and TRBJ1-4; D is unclear. V was trimmed by 9 bases and J by 3 bases, leaving 8 bases between them. Germline-derived CDR1 and CDR2 are MNHNY and SVGAGI (reference sequence). The CDR3 runs 12 residues. The CDR3 sequence is CASTSPNEKLFF. CDR3 bases: TGTGCCAGTACTTCCCCTAATGAAAAACTGTTTTTT.

The rearrangement uses TRBV9 and TRBJ2-7; D gene ambiguous. V lost 0 bases, J lost 2 bases, and 9 bases lay in between. This CDR3 spans 14 amino acids. The germline gives CDR1 SGDLS, CDR2 YYNGEE. CDR3 loop: CASSVGVSPYEQYF. CDR3 DNA: TGTGCCAGCAGCGTAGGAGTGAGTCCCTACGAGCAGTACTTC.

The chain carries TRBV7-9 and TRBJ2-5; 7 bases agree with TRBD2. This CDR3 is built from 14 residues. J gave up 0 bases and V 3 bases, and 1 base lay outside the gene matches. CDR1 and CDR2 from the germline V gene are SEHNR and FQNEAQ (reference sequence). The CDR3 DNA sequence: TGTGCCAGCAGCTTCGGGGGGTACCAAGAGACCCAGTACTTC. The encoded protein is CASSFGGYQETQYF.

The J gene is TRBJ1-1, the V gene TRBV28, with D perhaps TRBD1 (6 bases). Trimming removed 4 bases at V and 4 bases at J, with 19 bases between. The CDR3 extends over 16 amino acids. Per the germline V gene, CDR1 is MDHEN and CDR2 is SYDVKM. The CDR3 nucleotides are TGTGCCAGCAGTTCCCTGGTCCGGGGGGCGGCCACTGAAGCTTTCTTT. It encodes CASSSLVRGAATEAFF.

CDR3 residues: CASGSTGHFYGYTF. In DNA, the CDR3 is TGTGCTAGTGGTTCAACGGGACACTTCTATGGCTACACCTTC. The V gene is TRBV12-5, the J gene TRBJ1-2; a weak D match, TRBD1 (6 bases). The CDR3 sequence is 14 residues long. V gave up 4 bases and J gave up 4 bases, with 13 bases separating them. In germline, CDR1 is LGHNT, CDR2 FRNRAP. The full variable domain, rest sourced from reference TRBV12-5 and TRBJ1-2, is DARVTQTPRHKVTEMGQEVTMRCQPILGHNTVFWYRQTMMQGLELLAYFRNRAPLDDSGMPKDRFSAEMPDATLATLKIQPSEPRDSAVYFCASGSTGHFYGYTFGSGTRLTVV.

The chain links TRBV27 to TRBJ2-7; D unclear. Trimming pared 6 bases from V and 5 bases from J, leaving 23 bases between. Germline loops: CDR1 MNHEY, CDR2 SMNVEV (reference sequence). CDR3 size: 16 residues. The CDR3 sequence: CASSPTVTPLVHEQYF. CDR3 bases: TGTGCCAGCAGCCCGACTGTAACCCCGCTAGTCCACGAGCAGTACTTC.

V usage is TRBV7-2 and J usage is TRBJ1-2; D might be TRBD1 (5 bases). There are 15 residues in the CDR3. CDR1 and CDR2 (germline): SGHTA, FQGNSA. The V end was cut by 5 bases, the J end by 4 bases, with 17 bases between. CDR3 loop: CASSTRGPGGYGYTF. The CDR3 DNA sequence: TGTGCCAGCAGCACCCGCGGCCCTGGGGGCTATGGCTACACCTTC.

This rearrangement joins TRBV2 to TRBJ2-7; D perhaps matches TRBD2 (6 bases). In germline, CDR1 is SNHLY, CDR2 FYNNEI. The CDR3 loop spans 12 amino acids. The CDR3 nucleotides are TGTGCTTGGGGGGAGTCTTCCTACGAGCAGTACTTC. It yields the protein CAWGESSYEQYF. Complete variable domain (other parts from reference TRBV2 and TRBJ2-7): EPEVTQTPSHQVTQMGQEVILRCVPISNHLYFYWYRQILGQKVEFLVSFYNNEISEKSEIFDDQFSVERPDGSNFTLKIRSTKLEDSAMYFCAWGESSYEQYFGPGTRLTVT.

The chain employs TRBV28 and TRBJ2-7, with 7 bases identical to TRBD2. J lost 4 bases, V lost 2 bases, and 8 bases had no gene match. CDR1 is MDHEN and CDR2 is SYDVKM in the germline V gene. The CDR3 has 15 residues. The CDR3 region is CASSLSGGSGYEQYF. The CDR3 nucleotides are TGTGCCAGCAGTTTAAGCGGCGGGAGTGGGTACGAGCAGTACTTC.

The chain links TRBV7-9 to TRBJ2-7; 7 nucleotides align to TRBD1. The V gene end was trimmed by 5 bases and the J gene end by 3 bases; junction bases not matched to a gene: 10. From germline, CDR1 is SEHNR and CDR2 FQNEAQ (reference sequence). The length of the CDR3 is 15 residues. The CDR3 loop reads CASSHKGQPFYEQYF. The DNA for the CDR3 is TGTGCCAGCAGCCACAAGGGACAGCCCTTCTACGAGCAGTACTTC.

The chain employs TRBV18 and TRBJ1-2; 9 bases match TRBD1. The V segment lost 2 bases and the J segment 1 base; nucleotides outside the gene matches: 2. The CDR3 runs to 15 residues. Germline CDR1 is KGHSH and CDR2 is LQKENI. Here the CDR3 reads CASSPGTGINYGYTF. The CDR3 DNA is TGTGCCAGCTCACCAGGGACAGGGATTAACTATGGCTACACCTTC.

This chain uses TRBV7-9 with TRBJ1-1; D ambiguous. The germline CDR1 and CDR2 sequences are SEHNR and FQNEAQ (reference sequence). V shed 5 bases and J shed 2 bases, with 9 bases lying between them. This CDR3 spans 13 amino acids. The CDR3 bases are TGTGCCAGCAGCGACAAGTTTAACACTGAAGCTTTCTTT. This codes for CASSDKFNTEAFF.

The chain recombines TRBV5-1 with TRBJ2-7, with TRBD1 matching 9 bases. With 2 bases clipped from V and 2 bases from J, the junction kept 8 bases outside the gene matches. This CDR3 is built from 16 residues. Germline V lookup: CDR1 SGHRS, CDR2 YFSETQ. CDR3 loop: CASSFLTGGRPYEQYF. The CDR3 nucleotides are TGCGCCAGCAGCTTCTTGACAGGGGGGCGCCCCTACGAGCAGTACTTC.

V and J are TRBV9 and TRBJ1-2; D is perhaps TRBD1 (6 bases). This CDR3 contains 12 residues. Germline values: CDR1 SGDLS, CDR2 YYNGEE. The V gene lost 4 bases and the J gene lost 8 bases, with 12 bases spanning the gap. The CDR3 loop is CASSHSGVGYTF. In DNA form, the CDR3 reads TGTGCCAGCAGCCATTCAGGGGTAGGCTACACCTTC.

This chain uses TRBV19 with TRBJ2-4; D gene uncertain. There are 12 residues in the CDR3. V dropped 0 bases and J dropped 13 bases, with 10 bases sitting between them. Germline CDR1 reads LNHDA; CDR2 reads SQIVND (reference sequence). The CDR3 DNA is TGTGCCAGTAGTATAGAGGCCAGTAGGCAGTACTTC. Its protein product is CASSIEASRQYF.

The CDR3 DNA reads as TGTGCCTGGAGCGCGGGAAGAATGAACACCGGGGAGCTGTTTTTT. Its translation is CAWSAGRMNTGELFF. The chain couples TRBV30 to TRBJ2-2, with D perhaps matching TRBD2 (6 bases). This CDR3 contains 15 residues. The V gene's germline CDR1 is GTSNPN and CDR2 SVGIG (reference sequence). V shed 3 bases and J shed 1 base, with 12 bases lying between them.